This TCR beta chain came from a study of shared clonotypes between healthy human individuals. This CDR3 has 14 amino acids. V was shortened by 3 bases and J by 0 bases, with 7 bases between the two germline ends. The germline V gene encodes CDR1 MGHRA and CDR2 YSYEKL. This clone was seen more than once but under ten times. Its antigen is not identified. The material for each subset, its genomic DNA, was split evenly across several immunoSEQ plates. TCRdb's copy holds only in-frame clones and misses some; the assay was immunoSEQ multiplex PCR. The data show 600,000 to 700,000 clones, with 73% seen just once and 1.5% to 2% held by the top ten. The study, taken as a whole, reports: Relative to their counterparts shared across all four donors, non-shared clonotypes exhibited diminished generation probabilities.

The source material was memory CD4+ T cells sorted from blood. Subset meaning: CD45RA-negative fraction. The rearrangement links TRBV4-1 to TRBJ2-3, with D uncertain. The TCR originated in a woman aged 25 to 39 in good health. The CDR3 region is CASSQVPSTDTQYF. The CDR3 DNA is TGCGCCAGCAGCCAGGTCCCTAGCACAGATACGCAGTATTTT.